Listed below are T cell receptor beta chains from one sample, sequenced in a study of T cell responses to AZD1222 COVID-19 vaccine. The protocol was immunoSEQ multiplex PCR, while the TCRdb copy is restricted to in-frame clones and leaves out a portion. Found here are around 140,000 clones, 85% of them singletons; the top ten hold 7.9%. This material consisted of peripheral blood, taken 28 days after the second dose of the MenACWY control vaccine. Receptors originate from an adult who received the MenACWY meningococcal vaccine as a control. The CDR3 runs from the conserved cysteine through the conserved F or W. The order of the fields is CDR3 length, J gene, V gene, clone size, D gene, CDR3 DNA, CDR3 protein. The D gene is left open where the match is weak. The size field is filled for only some rows; it gives once, few, many or a size class.

>15|TRBJ1-1|TRBV5-1|once|TRBD1
TGCGCCAGCAGCTTGGCCGGGACAGGGCGGACTGAAGCTTTCTTT
CASSLAGTGRTEAFF
>15|TRBJ1-4|TRBV25-1|NA|NA
TGTGCCAGCAGAGACACCCAGGGGATTGGGGAAAAACTGTTTTTT
CASRDTQGIGEKLFF
>16|TRBJ2-3|TRBV15|NA|TRBD2
TGTGCCACCAGCAGAGGCTTGGGGGGGGGTACAGATACGCAGTATTTT
CATSRGLGGGTDTQYF
>13|TRBJ1-2|TRBV6-5|NA|TRBD1
TGTGCCAGCAGACTACGGGGGACAGATGGCTACACCTTC
CASRLRGTDGYTF
>13|TRBJ1-6|TRBV6-4|NA|NA
TGTGCCAGCAGTGAAGCAACGGGGTCACCCCTCCACTTT
CASSEATGSPLHF
>17|TRBJ2-7|TRBV7-3|NA|TRBD2
TGTGCCAGCAGCCCCCACCCTCCCCAGCGGGAGGACCTGGAGCAGTACTTC
CASSPHPPQREDLEQYF
>14|TRBJ2-5|TRBV7-9|NA|TRBD2
TGTGCCATCGCAGGGGGACTAGCGGTAGAGACCCAGTACTTC
CAIAGGLAVETQYF
>15|TRBJ1-2|TRBV3-1/TRBV3-2|NA|NA
TGTGCCAGCAATAACCTCGTCGCAGGCTCTGGGGGCTACACCTTC
CASNNLVAGSGGYTF
>15|TRBJ2-7|TRBV11-2|NA|NA
TGTGCCAGCAGCGCCCCTATCGCCGGGAGAAACGAGCAGTACTTC
CASSAPIAGRNEQYF
>15|TRBJ2-3|TRBV4-1|NA|TRBD2
TGCGCCAGCAGCTATCGGCGGGAGGCCACAGATACGCAGTATTTT
CASSYRREATDTQYF